The 13 T cell receptor beta chains in this list originate from one sample, sequenced in a study of shared clonotypes between healthy human individuals. The protocol was immunoSEQ multiplex PCR, while the TCRdb copy is restricted to in-frame clones and leaves out a portion. This table holds some 2,000,000 clones, 90% to 95% found once. Sequenced input: naive CD4+ T cells sorted from blood. Described subset: CD45RA+ positively selected. All receptors derive from a man younger than 30 in good health.

The chain joins TRBV29-1 to TRBJ2-1, with D hard to call. The V gene lost 2 bases and the J gene lost 10 bases, with 3 bases spanning the gap. CDR3 size: 9 residues. Germline-derived CDR1 and CDR2 are SQVTM and ANQGSEA. The CDR3 sequence is CSVEQEQFF. Written as DNA, the CDR3 is TGCAGCGTTGAACAGGAGCAGTTCTTC.

The V and J genes are TRBV18 and TRBJ2-7; D is possibly TRBD1 or TRBD2 (5 bases each). CDR3 length: 14 amino acids. Germline loops: CDR1 KGHSH, CDR2 LQKENI. Trimming removed 4 bases at V and 2 bases at J, with 12 bases between. CDR3 protein: CASSLGDGPYEQYF. CDR3 DNA: TGTGCCAGCTCACTGGGGGACGGACCCTACGAGCAGTACTTC.

This clone came up many times. In the same sample, other DNA sequences code for this CDR3. The CDR3, as DNA: TGTGCCATTACAGGGGGCTGGGGCTACACCTTC. Translating it yields CAITGGWGYTF. The chain combines TRBV2 with TRBJ1-2; TRBD1 agrees at 9 bases. Trimming took 10 bases from V and 8 from J; bases not matched to a gene: 5. Germline values: CDR1 SNHLY, CDR2 FYNNEI. This CDR3 is 11 amino acids long.

V gene TRBV5-4 combines with J gene TRBJ1-5; D uncertain. CDR3 length: 14 amino acids. Trimming took off 4 bases at V and 7 bases at J, with 15 bases between the two ends. Germline V CDR1 and CDR2: SGHNT, YYREEE (reference sequence). CDR3 loop: CASSAAGSGQPQHF. The CDR3 bases are TGTGCCAGCAGCGCTGCGGGATCGGGCCAGCCCCAGCATTTT.

Remarks on this clone: This CDR3 is also generated by other DNA sequences in the sample. The genes are TRBV5-1 and TRBJ1-2; the D is unclear. V was clipped by 0 bases and J by 7 bases, with 4 bases between them. The germline gives CDR1 SGHRS, CDR2 YFSETQ. The CDR3 runs to 11 residues. CDR3 DNA sequence: TGCGCCAGCAGCTTGGCGGGTGGCTACACCTTC. This encodes CASSLAGGYTF. The full variable domain, rest sourced from reference TRBV5-1 and TRBJ1-2, is KAGVTQTPRYLIKTRGQQVTLSCSPISGHRSVSWYQQTPGQGLQFLFEYFSETQRNKGNFPGRFSGRQFSNSRSEMNVSTLELGDSALYLCASSLAGGYTFGSGTRLTVV.

DNA of the CDR3: TGCGCCAGCAGCCAAGATCCGGGGGCGAAAGGAAACACCATATATTTT. It encodes CASSQDPGAKGNTIYF. The rearrangement joins TRBV4-3 to TRBJ1-3, with a tentative D call TRBD1 (6 bases). CDR1 and CDR2 (germline): LGHNA, YSLEER. The CDR3 runs to 16 residues. The V end lost 0 bases, the J end lost 4 bases, and 13 bases lay between the germline ends.

The chain is built from TRBV6-1 and TRBJ2-5; D may be TRBD1 or TRBD2 (5 bases each). The CDR3 consists of 14 residues. V dropped 5 bases and J dropped 5 bases, with 15 bases sitting between them. The germline V gene has CDR1 MNHNS and CDR2 SASEGT. CDR3 loop: CASSWGNIQETQYF. The CDR3 nucleotides read TGTGCCAGCAGTTGGGGGAATATACAGGAGACCCAGTACTTC.

The rearrangement uses TRBV21-1 and TRBJ1-3; TRBD1 was called by the table and not checked on the DNA. TRBV21-1 is listed as a pseudogene. The CDR3 runs 16 residues. CDR3 sequence reads: CASSKARGPGGNTIYF. DNA for the CDR3: TGTGCCAGCAGCAAAGCCAGGGGGCCCGGAGGAAACACCATATATTTT.

The rearrangement uses TRBV4-2 and TRBJ2-5, with a weak D call TRBD2 (5 bases). Germline CDR1 reads LGHNA; CDR2 reads YNFKEQ. The CDR3 sequence is 14 residues long. The V gene lost 0 bases and the J gene lost 0 bases, with 5 bases spanning the gap. The CDR3 bases are TGTGCCAGCAGCCAAGAGGACTACCAAGAGACCCAGTACTTC. Translation: CASSQEDYQETQYF.

The chain is built from TRBV30 and TRBJ1-4, with D tentatively TRBD1 (6 bases). V shed 0 bases and J shed 6 bases, with 17 bases lying between them. Germline CDR1 and CDR2: GTSNPN and SVGIG (reference sequence). The CDR3 has 16 residues. The DNA for the CDR3 is TGTGCCTGGAGTGTACTTCAGCTGGGGGCGGATGAAAAACTGTTTTTT. Its protein is CAWSVLQLGADEKLFF.

The V gene is TRBV15, the J gene TRBJ1-6, with D possibly being TRBD1 (6 bases). The CDR3 sequence is 14 residues long. Trimming removed 6 bases from V and 4 bases from J, with 10 bases in between. The V gene's germline CDR1 is LNHNV and CDR2 YYDKDF (reference sequence). CDR3 in amino acids: CATRGQFYNSPLHF. As DNA, the CDR3 is TGTGCCACCAGAGGACAGTTTTATAATTCACCCCTCCACTTT.

The chain has TRBV11-2 and TRBJ1-4; D not certain. CDR1 and CDR2 (germline): SGHAT, FQNNGV. Trimming pared 1 base from V and 8 bases from J, leaving 8 bases between. CDR3 size: 13 residues. CDR3 nucleotide sequence: TGTGCCAGCAGCTTAGGAGGAAAAGAAAAACTGTTTTTT. Translated: CASSLGGKEKLFF. The whole variable domain, filled in from reference TRBV11-2 and TRBJ1-4, reads EAGVAQSPRYKIIEKRQSVAFWCNPISGHATLYWYQQILGQGPKLLIQFQNNGVVDDSQLPKDRFSAERLKGVDSTLKIQPAKLEDSAVYLCASSLGGKEKLFFGSGTQLSVL.

This clone showed up just once. The chain combines TRBV6-1 with TRBJ1-2; D possibly corresponds to TRBD1 (6 bases). Per germline, CDR1 MNHNS and CDR2 SASEGT. Trimming shortened V by 2 bases and J by 8 bases, and 15 bases separated the two germline ends. The CDR3 sequence is 14 residues long. For the CDR3, the DNA is TGTGCCAGCAGTGAAAATCTGGGGGCTCGAGGCTACACCTTC. Its translation is CASSENLGARGYTF.